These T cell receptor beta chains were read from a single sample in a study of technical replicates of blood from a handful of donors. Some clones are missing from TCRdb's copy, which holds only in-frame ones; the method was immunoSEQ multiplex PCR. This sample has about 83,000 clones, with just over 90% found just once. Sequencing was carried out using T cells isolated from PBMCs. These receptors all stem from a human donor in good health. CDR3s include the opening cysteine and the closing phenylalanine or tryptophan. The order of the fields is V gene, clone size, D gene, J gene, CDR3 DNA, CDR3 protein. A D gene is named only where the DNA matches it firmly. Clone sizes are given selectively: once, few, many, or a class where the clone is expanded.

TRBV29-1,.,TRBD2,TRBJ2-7,TGCAGCGTTGAACGAGCCGGGGGGGACTACGAGCAGTACTTC,CSVERAGGDYEQYF
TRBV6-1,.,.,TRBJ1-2,TGTGCCAGCAGGATAGGAGGCCGGGACTATGGCTACACCTTC,CASRIGGRDYGYTF
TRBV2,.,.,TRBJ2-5,TGTGCCAGCAGGACAGGCGGAGAGACCCAGTACTTC,CASRTGGETQYF
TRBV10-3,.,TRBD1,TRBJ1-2,TGTGCCATCACCCCTACAGGGGATTATGGCTACACCTTC,CAITPTGDYGYTF
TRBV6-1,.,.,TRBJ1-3,TGTGCCAGCAGTGAAGAGCTAGTGGCAGGAAACACCATATATTTT,CASSEELVAGNTIYF
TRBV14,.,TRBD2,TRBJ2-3,TGTGCCAGCAGCCGAAAATTTAGCGGGAGGGATACGCAGTATTTT,CASSRKFSGRDTQYF
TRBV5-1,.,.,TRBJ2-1,TGCGCCAGCAGCGGGGGGATACGGGAGAATGAGCAGTTCTTC,CASSGGIRENEQFF
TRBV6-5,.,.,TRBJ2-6,TGTGCCAGCAGTTCCAGCGAGGGGGTTGGGGCCAACGTCCTGACTTTC,CASSSSEGVGANVLTF
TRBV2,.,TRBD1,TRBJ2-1,TGTGCCAGCAGTTCCGGGACAGGGCTCAATGAGCAGTTCTTC,CASSSGTGLNEQFF
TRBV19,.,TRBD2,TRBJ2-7,TGTGCCAGTAGTACGAGCGGGGGCTCCTACGAGCAGTACTTC,CASSTSGGSYEQYF
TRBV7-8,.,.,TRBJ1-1,TGTGCCAGCAGCTCAACCGAGGCGGGTAAAGAAGCTTTCTTT,CASSSTEAGKEAFF
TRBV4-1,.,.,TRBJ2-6,TGCGCCAGCAGCCGCGAAGACAACTCTGGGGCCAACGTCCTGACTTTC,CASSREDNSGANVLTF
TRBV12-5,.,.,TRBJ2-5,TGTGCTAGTGGTTTCGGGGAGACCCAGTACTTC,CASGFGETQYF
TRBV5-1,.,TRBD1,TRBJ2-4,TGCGCCAGCAGCTCTTACAGGGGGCTAGCCAAAAACATTCAGTACTTC,CASSSYRGLAKNIQYF
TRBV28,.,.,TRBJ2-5,TGTGCCAGCAGTCAGGGCAGACAAGAGACCCAGTACTTC,CASSQGRQETQYF
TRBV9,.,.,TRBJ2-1,TGTGCCAGCAGCGGCTATGGGCCCTACAATGAGCAGTTCTTC,CASSGYGPYNEQFF
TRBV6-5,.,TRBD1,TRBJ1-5,TGTGCCAGCACCGCGGGACAGGGCAGCAATCAGCCCCAGCATTTT,CASTAGQGSNQPQHF
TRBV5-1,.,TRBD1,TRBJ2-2,TGCGCCAGCAGCTCCGGACAGGGGAACACCGGGGAGCTGTTTTTT,CASSSGQGNTGELFF
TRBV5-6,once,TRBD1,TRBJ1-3,TGTGCCAGCAGCTTGAGTACGGGACAGGTCGTAGAGAGGGAAAACACCATATATTTT,CASSLSTGQVVERENTIYF
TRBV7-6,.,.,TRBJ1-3,TGTGCCAGCAGCCTCATGGACTACTCTGGAAACACCATATATTTT,CASSLMDYSGNTIYF
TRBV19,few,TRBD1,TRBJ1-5,TGTGCCAGTATTAGAGGACAGGCCGAGGATGGTAACAATCAGCCCCAGCATTTT,CASIRGQAEDGNNQPQHF
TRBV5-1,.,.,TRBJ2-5,TGCGCCAGCACGTCGAAAGGTCCCGCGGTTAGTGAGACCCAGTACTTC,CASTSKGPAVSETQYF
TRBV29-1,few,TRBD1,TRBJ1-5,TGCAGCGTTGTTTATGTCGGGACAGGGAGCGATCAGCCCCAGCATTTT,CSVVYVGTGSDQPQHF
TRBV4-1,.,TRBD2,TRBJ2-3,TGCGCCAGCAGCCAAGATTATCTGGGTAGCGGGTTCATCACAGATACGCAGTATTTT,CASSQDYLGSGFITDTQYF
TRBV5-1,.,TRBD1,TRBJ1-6,TGCGCCAGCAGCTTGGAACAGGGGGCATCGAGTAATTCACCCCTCCACTTT,CASSLEQGASSNSPLHF
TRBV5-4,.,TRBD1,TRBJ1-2,TGTGCCAGCAGCCCCCGGGACAGCGGCTATGGCTACACCTTC,CASSPRDSGYGYTF
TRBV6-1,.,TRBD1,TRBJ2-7,TGTGCCAGCAGTGAGAGACAGGGGGTAATCCAGTACTTC,CASSERQGVIQYF
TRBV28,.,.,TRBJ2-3,TGTGCCAGCAGAGCGAGGGGGATCACAGATACGCAGTATTTT,CASRARGITDTQYF
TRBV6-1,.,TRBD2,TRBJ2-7,TGTGCCAGCAGTGAGGGTAGCGGGAGCTCCTACGAGCAGTACTTC,CASSEGSGSSYEQYF
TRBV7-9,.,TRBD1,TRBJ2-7,TGTGCCAGCAGCCTCCAGACAGGGGGGAGTGAGCAGTACTTC,CASSLQTGGSEQYF
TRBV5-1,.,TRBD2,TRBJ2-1,TGCGCCAGCAGCTTGGCCAGGACTAGCGGGAGCAACGAGCAGTTCTTC,CASSLARTSGSNEQFF
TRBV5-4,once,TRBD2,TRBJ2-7,TGTGCCAGCAGCTTGGGAGCGGGAGGTTCCTACGAGCAGTACTTC,CASSLGAGGSYEQYF
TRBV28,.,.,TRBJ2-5,TGTGCCAGCAGTTTAGAGGGGGGGGCATCACAAGAGACCCAGTACTTC,CASSLEGGASQETQYF
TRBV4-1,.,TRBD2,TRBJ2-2,TGCGCCAGTTGCCCGGGACTAGCGGGATTAAGCTACGGGGAGCTGTTTTTT,CASCPGLAGLSYGELFF
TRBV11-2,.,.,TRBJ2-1,TGTGCCAGCAGCTTAAAGGGGGTGCAGTTCTTC,CASSLKGVQFF
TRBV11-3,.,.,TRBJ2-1,TGTGCCAGCAACACACAGGAAATTGAGCAGTTCTTC,CASNTQEIEQFF
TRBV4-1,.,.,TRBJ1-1,TGCGCCAGCAGCCTTTTATTCCGGGACACTGAAGCTTTCTTT,CASSLLFRDTEAFF
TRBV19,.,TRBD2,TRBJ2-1,TGTGCCAGTAGTAATACGGGAGGAGCCTACAATGAGCAGTTCTTC,CASSNTGGAYNEQFF
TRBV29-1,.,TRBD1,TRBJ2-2,TGCAGCGTCCGGACAGGGGGACTCACCGGGGAGCTGTTTTTT,CSVRTGGLTGELFF
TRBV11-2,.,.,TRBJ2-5,TGTGCCAGCAGCAACCACCAGGCGCTACAAGAGACCCAGTACTTC,CASSNHQALQETQYF
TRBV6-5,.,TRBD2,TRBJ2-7,TGTGCCAGCAGTTACACTAGCGGGATAAGCTACGAGCAGTACTTC,CASSYTSGISYEQYF
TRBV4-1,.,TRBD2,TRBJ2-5,TGCGCCAGCAGCCAAGAGGGTAGCGGGTATCAGACCCAGTACTTC,CASSQEGSGYQTQYF
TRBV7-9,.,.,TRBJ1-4,TGTGCCAGCAGCTCCGGGACACCCAGAGAAAAACTGTTTTTT,CASSSGTPREKLFF
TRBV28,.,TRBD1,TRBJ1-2,TGTGCCAGCAGTCCCAGAGACAGGGAGGGCTACACCTTC,CASSPRDREGYTF
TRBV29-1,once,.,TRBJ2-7,TGCAGCGTTGAAGGGGCGGGCACAAGCTCCTACGAGCAGTACTTC,CSVEGAGTSSYEQYF